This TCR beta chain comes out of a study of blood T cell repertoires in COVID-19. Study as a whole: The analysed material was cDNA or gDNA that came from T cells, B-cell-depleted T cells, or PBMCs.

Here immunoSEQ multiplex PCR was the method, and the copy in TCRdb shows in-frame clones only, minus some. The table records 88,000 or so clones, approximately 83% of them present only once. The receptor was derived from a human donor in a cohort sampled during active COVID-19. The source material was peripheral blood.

The DNA of the CDR3 is TGTGCCAGCAGCCAAGTAGCAGCTGGGGCCAACGTCCTGACTTTC. Protein product: CASSQVAAGANVLTF. This chain links TRBV14 with TRBJ2-6, with D uncertain. Germline V gene lookup returns CDR1 SGHDN and CDR2 FVKESK. This CDR3 contains 15 residues. Trimming pared 1 base from V and 2 bases from J, leaving 6 bases between.